These T cell receptor beta chains were read from a single sample in a study of vaccination and CD4 T cells after COVID-19. In TCRdb, the PCR reads were re-called with MiXCR into one record per CDR3 protein. The top ten clones hold roughly three fifths of a sample with approximately 4,400 distinct CDR3 sequences, 43% of them seen once. These TCRs are of unknown antigen specificity. Sequencing was done on a sample of CD4+ T cells from blood, cultured in vitro. The source is a human donor who had recovered from COVID-19. Both conserved end residues are part of each CDR3. Fields, in order: clone size, V gene, CDR3 length, CDR3 protein. Some rows have no size entry. The others give once, few or many, or a class for an expanded clone.

clone size: NA; V gene: TRBV5-4; CDR3 length: 17; CDR3 protein: CASSLGQPSSYNSPLHF
clone size: NA; V gene: TRBV6-1; CDR3 length: 15; CDR3 protein: CASSISAASGNTIYF
clone size: NA; V gene: TRBV6-2/TRBV6-3; CDR3 length: 14; CDR3 protein: CASSYNSGANVLTF
clone size: few; V gene: TRBV6-4; CDR3 length: 15; CDR3 protein: CASNRQVGGDQPQHF
clone size: large; V gene: TRBV30; CDR3 length: 14; CDR3 protein: CAWSGSGLGYGYTF
clone size: NA; V gene: TRBV27; CDR3 length: 15; CDR3 protein: CASSYRGLLTGELFF
clone size: NA; V gene: TRBV7-3; CDR3 length: 14; CDR3 protein: CASSLTASIDTQYF
clone size: few; V gene: TRBV7-8; CDR3 length: 14; CDR3 protein: CASSLRQGNSPLHF
clone size: NA; V gene: TRBV7-2; CDR3 length: 15; CDR3 protein: CASSSSGANTGELFF
clone size: NA; V gene: TRBV5-4; CDR3 length: 15; CDR3 protein: CASSPSGSVKETQYF
clone size: NA; V gene: TRBV5-6; CDR3 length: 15; CDR3 protein: CASSLGRGSDQPQHF
clone size: NA; V gene: TRBV4-1; CDR3 length: 17; CDR3 protein: CASSQVYAGRVEKFQYF
clone size: few; V gene: TRBV7-2; CDR3 length: 13; CDR3 protein: CASSLGARLGYTF
clone size: few; V gene: TRBV7-3; CDR3 length: 13; CDR3 protein: CASSFSALETQYF
clone size: few; V gene: TRBV5-4; CDR3 length: 15; CDR3 protein: CASSNALAGGETQYF
clone size: few; V gene: TRBV6-1; CDR3 length: 13; CDR3 protein: CASSGQDVSPLHF
clone size: NA; V gene: TRBV5-1; CDR3 length: 15; CDR3 protein: CASSWDGSRRGTQYF
clone size: NA; V gene: TRBV7-2; CDR3 length: 14; CDR3 protein: CASSVGQIGTEAFF
clone size: few; V gene: TRBV29-1; CDR3 length: 14; CDR3 protein: CSVGTGYPSYGYTF
clone size: few; V gene: TRBV12-3/TRBV12-4; CDR3 length: 13; CDR3 protein: CASRIQGIRGYTF
clone size: NA; V gene: TRBV4-1; CDR3 length: 16; CDR3 protein: CASSQGRGARNQPQHF
clone size: few; V gene: TRBV11-1; CDR3 length: 15; CDR3 protein: CASSVPSLGTDTQYF
clone size: NA; V gene: TRBV4-1; CDR3 length: 18; CDR3 protein: CASSPFGGGRGEIAEAFF
clone size: NA; V gene: TRBV20-1; CDR3 length: 12; CDR3 protein: CSASGGAYEQYF
clone size: NA; V gene: TRBV5-4; CDR3 length: 16; CDR3 protein: CASSRGLAGGTDTQYF
clone size: few; V gene: TRBV27; CDR3 length: 14; CDR3 protein: CASSPQGAGQPQHF
clone size: once; V gene: TRBV4-1; CDR3 length: 15; CDR3 protein: CASSPWWGVRQPQHF
clone size: NA; V gene: TRBV7-2; CDR3 length: 17; CDR3 protein: CASSLASSSGSRYEQYF
clone size: NA; V gene: TRBV20-1; CDR3 length: 15; CDR3 protein: CSASRRDRGGYEQYF
clone size: few; V gene: TRBV20-1; CDR3 length: 13; CDR3 protein: CSARGQINQPQHF
clone size: few; V gene: TRBV11-3; CDR3 length: 13; CDR3 protein: CASSLAGHYGYTF
clone size: NA; V gene: TRBV6-2/TRBV6-3; CDR3 length: 16; CDR3 protein: CASSYRPSGRPYEQYF
clone size: NA; V gene: TRBV2; CDR3 length: 14; CDR3 protein: CASSATSPRGGYTF
clone size: NA; V gene: TRBV2; CDR3 length: 11; CDR3 protein: CASSWLAGLDF
clone size: NA; V gene: TRBV19; CDR3 length: 13; CDR3 protein: CASSIQGDTEAFF
clone size: few; V gene: TRBV6-1; CDR3 length: 12; CDR3 protein: CASTAWAGELFF